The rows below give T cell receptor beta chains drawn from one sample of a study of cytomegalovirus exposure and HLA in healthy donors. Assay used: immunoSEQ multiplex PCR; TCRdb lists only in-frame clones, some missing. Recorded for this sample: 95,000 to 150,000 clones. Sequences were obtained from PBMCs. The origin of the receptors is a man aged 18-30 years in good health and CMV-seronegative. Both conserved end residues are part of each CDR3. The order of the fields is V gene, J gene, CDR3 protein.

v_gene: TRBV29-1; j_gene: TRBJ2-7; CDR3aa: CSVAGLGEGNEQYF
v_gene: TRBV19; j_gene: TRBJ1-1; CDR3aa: CASRRQGPNTEAFF
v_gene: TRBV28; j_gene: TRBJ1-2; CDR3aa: CASSFSTGLYGYTF
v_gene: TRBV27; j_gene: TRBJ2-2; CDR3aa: CASSFQRTSGAGELFF
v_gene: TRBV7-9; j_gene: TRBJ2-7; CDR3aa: CASSSRDTPGEQYF
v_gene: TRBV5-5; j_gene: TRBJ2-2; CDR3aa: CASSQRPGLAGPGAGELFF
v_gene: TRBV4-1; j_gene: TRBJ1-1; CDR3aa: CASSLAFTTGLGAFF
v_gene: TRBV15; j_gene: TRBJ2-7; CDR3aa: CATSRIRDRGAEQYF
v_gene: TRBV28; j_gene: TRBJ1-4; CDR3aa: CASRPQGIGNEKLFF
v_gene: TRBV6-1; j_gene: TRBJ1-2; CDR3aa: CASSFFGREPTGYTF
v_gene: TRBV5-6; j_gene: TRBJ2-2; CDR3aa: CASSSLNTGELFF
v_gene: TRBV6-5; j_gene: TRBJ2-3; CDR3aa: CASSLLAGDEDTQYF
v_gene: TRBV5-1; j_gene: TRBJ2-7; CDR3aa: CASCQGSRNYEQYF
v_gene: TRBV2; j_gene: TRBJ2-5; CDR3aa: CASSRDRTSQETQYF
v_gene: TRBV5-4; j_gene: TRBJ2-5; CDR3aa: CASTPKGAETLETQYF
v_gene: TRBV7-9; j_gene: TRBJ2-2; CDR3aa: CASSLAGTSGELFF
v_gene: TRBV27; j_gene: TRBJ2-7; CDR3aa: CASSIPGTGVYEQYF
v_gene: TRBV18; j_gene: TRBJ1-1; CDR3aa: CASSPVSRNTEAFF
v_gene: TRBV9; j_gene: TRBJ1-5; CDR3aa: CASSVEEYSNQPQHF
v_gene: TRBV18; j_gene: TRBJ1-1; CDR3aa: CASSPGLIAFF
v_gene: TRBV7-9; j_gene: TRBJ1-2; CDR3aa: CASSLLSRDRGYGYTF
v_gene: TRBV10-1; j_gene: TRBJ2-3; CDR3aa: CASRNSGPADTQYF
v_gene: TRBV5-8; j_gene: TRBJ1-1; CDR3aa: CASSGGSWRDTEAFF
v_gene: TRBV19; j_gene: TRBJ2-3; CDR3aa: CASSTGGAGTDTQYF
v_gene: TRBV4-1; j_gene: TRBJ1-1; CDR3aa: CASSRDRGQNTEAFF
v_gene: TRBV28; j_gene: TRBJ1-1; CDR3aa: CASSLNRGIGTEAFF
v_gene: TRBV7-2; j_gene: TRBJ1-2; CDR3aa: CASRETGITYGYTF
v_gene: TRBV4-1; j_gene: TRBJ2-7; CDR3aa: CASSQERTGAHEQYF
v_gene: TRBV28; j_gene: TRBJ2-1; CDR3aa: CASRPEGVASYNEQFF
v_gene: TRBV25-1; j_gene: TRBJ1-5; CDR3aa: CASSAPGQAGHQPQHF
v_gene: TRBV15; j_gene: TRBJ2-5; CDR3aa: CATSGTGVGVETQYF
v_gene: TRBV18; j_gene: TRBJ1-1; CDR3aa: CAGTVQGATEAFF
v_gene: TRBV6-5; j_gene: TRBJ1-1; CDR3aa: CASSYSAGGYTEAFF
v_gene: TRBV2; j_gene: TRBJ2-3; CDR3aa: CASSGVRDGWGGTDTQYF
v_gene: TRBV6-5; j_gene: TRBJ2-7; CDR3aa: CASSYGDRESEQYF
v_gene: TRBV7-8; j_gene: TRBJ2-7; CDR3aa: CASSRDRIGYEQYF
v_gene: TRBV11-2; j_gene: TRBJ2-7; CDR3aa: CASSLVERGAEEYF
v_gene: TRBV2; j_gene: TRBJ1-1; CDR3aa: CASSPSWGRTTEAFF
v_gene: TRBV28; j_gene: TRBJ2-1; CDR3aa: CASSLTGELYNEQFF
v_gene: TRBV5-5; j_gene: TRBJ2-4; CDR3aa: CASSLAPWGEGIQYF
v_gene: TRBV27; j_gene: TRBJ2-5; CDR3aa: CASSQAGVRRETQYF
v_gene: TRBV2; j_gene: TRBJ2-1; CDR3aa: CASSFTAGESYNEQFF
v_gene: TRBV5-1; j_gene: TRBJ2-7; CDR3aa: CASSSTGSYEQYF
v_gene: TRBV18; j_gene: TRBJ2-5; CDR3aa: CASSLEQPGRYQETQYF
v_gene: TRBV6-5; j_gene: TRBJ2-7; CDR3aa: CASSAGGFSYEQYF
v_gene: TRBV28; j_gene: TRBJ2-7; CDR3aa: CASSFTYEQYF
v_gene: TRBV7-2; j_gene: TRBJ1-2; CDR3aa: CASSGTTGERGEGYTF
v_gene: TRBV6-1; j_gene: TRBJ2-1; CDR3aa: CASSIDLLRRDEQFF
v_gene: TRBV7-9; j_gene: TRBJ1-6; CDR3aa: CAITPGISYNSPLHF
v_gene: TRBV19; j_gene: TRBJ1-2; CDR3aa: CASKVGATNYGYTF
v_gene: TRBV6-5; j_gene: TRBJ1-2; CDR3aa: CASSYGSLLAGYGYTF